These T cell receptor beta chains were read from a single sample in a study of blood T cell repertoires in COVID-19. Some clones are missing from TCRdb's copy, which holds only in-frame ones; the method was immunoSEQ multiplex PCR. The table shows 200,000 or so clones, with roughly 80% occurring only once. Sequencing used peripheral blood. These TCRs come from a human donor in a cohort sampled during active COVID-19. CDR3s leave out the opening cysteine and the closing phenylalanine or tryptophan.

j_call v_call cdr3_aa
TRBJ1-2 TRBV28 ASSGPGVGVYGYT
TRBJ1-2 TRBV4-1 ASSQDARGLGYGYT
TRBJ1-4 TRBV11-2 ASSSGLRVFNEKLF
TRBJ1-1 TRBV27 ASSLSPGQGARRTEAF
TRBJ1-2 TRBV24-1 ATSDPRTGGEGYT
TRBJ1-1 TRBV5-6 ASSATGTNTEAF
TRBJ2-7 TRBV19 ASSLRDRVREQY
TRBJ2-7 TRBV30 AWSVRVSGGRAFYEQY
TRBJ2-1 TRBV11-3 ASSPGVGNNEQF
TRBJ2-7 TRBV28 ASRKREVPHEQY
TRBJ1-5 TRBV11-2 ASSFGTGNQPQH
TRBJ2-1 TRBV27 ASSPPISPGYNEQF
TRBJ2-7 TRBV28 ASSFSGTGGRKQY